One and the same sample provided the 30 T cell receptor beta chains below, sequenced in a study of blood T cell repertoires in COVID-19. The table came from immunoSEQ multiplex PCR; TCRdb's copy has only in-frame clones and leaves some out. Of around 27,000 clones in the sample, around 89% were seen once. Sequencing was carried out using peripheral blood. The source is a man aged 55-75 years with acute or convalescent COVID-19.

V and J are TRBV7-2 and TRBJ2-3; 10 bases match TRBD2. The V segment lost 7 bases and the J segment 6 bases; nucleotides outside the gene matches: 13. Per germline, CDR1 SGHTA and CDR2 FQGNSA. There are 16 residues in the CDR3. The CDR3 coding sequence is TGTGCCAGCACCAACCAGCGGGGGGGCCGGGTTGATACGCAGTATTTT. Its translation is CASTNQRGGRVDTQYF.

This clone was observed a single time. The V call is TRBV13, the J call TRBJ2-3; D is perhaps TRBD2 (6 bases). CDR3 length: 15 amino acids. Germline values: CDR1 PRHDT, CDR2 FYEKMQ (reference sequence). The V and J ends lost 0 bases and 5 bases respectively, with 12 bases between them. This CDR3 reads CASSLGGGPGDTQYF. The DNA for the CDR3 is TGTGCCAGCAGCTTAGGGGGAGGCCCCGGAGATACGCAGTATTTT.

This chain connects TRBV6-4 to TRBJ2-1; 7 nucleotides agree with TRBD2. The CDR3 is 13 amino acids. CDR1 and CDR2 from the germline V gene are MRHNA and SNTAGT. Trimming cost V 4 bases and J 5 bases; bases outside gene matches: 2. DNA of the CDR3: TGTGCCAGCAGTGCCCGGGAGGACAATGAGCAGTTCTTC. Translating gives CASSAREDNEQFF.

For the CDR3, the DNA is TGTGCCTGTGCAGCCGACGGGTCCGCTTTCTTT. Protein product: CACAADGSAFF. This chain links TRBV30 with TRBJ1-1; D ambiguous. V was cut by 6 bases and J by 11 bases, with 16 bases left in between. The germline gives CDR1 GTSNPN, CDR2 SVGIG (reference sequence). The CDR3 extends over 11 amino acids.

This chain links TRBV3-1 (or the pseudogene TRBV3-2) with TRBJ2-3; tentatively, D is TRBD2 (7 bases). Between the trimmed V and J ends, which lost 1 base and 2 bases, there was a span of 13 bases. Germline CDR1 is LGHDT and CDR2 is YNNKEL (reference sequence). The CDR3 extends over 16 amino acids. CDR3 DNA sequence: TGTGCCAGCAGCCAAGTTTCGGGGGGCCCCACAGATACGCAGTATTTT. Translated: CASSQVSGGPTDTQYF.

The chain recombines TRBV5-1 with TRBJ1-1, with D perhaps matching TRBD1 (5 bases). This CDR3 is built from 13 residues. The germline CDR1 and CDR2 sequences are SGHRS and YFSETQ. V was pared by 4 bases and J by 6 bases, with 13 bases between. The CDR3 reads CASSNGRDSEAFF. The CDR3 DNA follows: TGCGCCAGCAGCAACGGCAGGGATTCTGAAGCTTTCTTT.

This chain links TRBV28 with TRBJ1-2; 10 nucleotides agree with TRBD1. Trimming cost V 6 bases and J 3 bases; bases outside gene matches: 7. The CDR3 covers 15 residues. CDR1 MDHEN and CDR2 SYDVKM come from the germline V gene. The CDR3 DNA is TGTGCCAGCAGCCAGACAGGGGGCTACTACTATGGCTACACCTTC. It codes for CASSQTGGYYYGYTF.

The J gene is TRBJ2-1, the V gene TRBV5-8; the D gene is possibly TRBD1 (5 bases). Germline V CDR1 and CDR2: SGHTS, YDEGEE. V lost 0 bases to trimming and J lost 8 bases, with 9 bases between them. There are 13 residues in the CDR3. CDR3 DNA: TGTGCCAGCAGCTTGGAAGGGGCCGATGAGCAGTTCTTC. This gives the protein CASSLEGADEQFF.

The rearrangement links TRBV9 to TRBJ2-3; 11 bases agree with TRBD2. The CDR3 length is 22 residues. Germline CDR1 is SGDLS and CDR2 is YYNGEE. V was pared by 0 bases and J by 1 base, with 19 bases of the junction left unmatched. The CDR3 protein is CASSVALPFETSGDRGTDTQYF. For the CDR3, the DNA is TGTGCCAGCAGCGTAGCTCTGCCCTTCGAGACTAGCGGGGATAGGGGCACAGATACGCAGTATTTT. Full variable domain (missing parts from reference TRBV9 and TRBJ2-3): DSGVTQTPKHLITATGQRVTLRCSPRSGDLSVYWYQQSLDQGLQFLIQYYNGEERAKGNILERFSAQQFPDLHSELNLSSLELGDSALYFCASSVALPFETSGDRGTDTQYFGPGTRLTVL.

The CDR3 sequence is CASGGAGQINEKLFF. For the CDR3, the DNA is TGTGCCAGCGGAGGGGCTGGACAAATTAATGAAAAACTGTTTTTT. V usage is TRBV5-8 and J usage is TRBJ1-4, with a tentative D call TRBD1 (5 bases). Germline V gene sequence: CDR1 SGHTS, CDR2 YDEGEE. The CDR3 sequence is 15 residues long. V was pared by 7 bases and J by 4 bases, with 17 bases between.

The V call is TRBV7-2, the J call TRBJ2-3; 12 nucleotides match TRBD2. V was clipped by 5 bases and J by 0 bases; unmatched bases: 6. Per the germline V gene, CDR1 is SGHTA and CDR2 is FQGNSA. This CDR3 spans 17 amino acids. CDR3 coding DNA: TGTGCCAGCAGCAAGGGACTAGCGGGTTCTAGCACAGATACGCAGTATTTT. Protein: CASSKGLAGSSTDTQYF.

This chain joins TRBV5-8 and TRBJ1-4; D remains ambiguous. This CDR3 has 15 amino acids. CDR1 and CDR2 from the germline V gene are SGHTS and YDEGEE. Trimming took 4 bases from V and 0 from J, leaving 10 bases between them. CDR3 sequence (DNA): TGTGCCAGCAGCCCGACGGGTTCAACTAATGAAAAACTGTTTTTT. As protein: CASSPTGSTNEKLFF.

V gene TRBV7-9 combines with J gene TRBJ1-5; tentative D call: TRBD1 (5 bases). This CDR3 is 14 amino acids long. Germline V gene sequence: CDR1 SEHNR, CDR2 FQNEAQ (reference sequence). V was cut by 5 bases and J by 3 bases, with 11 bases left in between. CDR3 sequence reads: CASSPTEDNQPQHF. The CDR3 coding sequence is TGTGCCAGCAGCCCGACAGAGGACAATCAGCCCCAGCATTTT. The full variable domain, its missing parts supplied by reference TRBV7-9 and TRBJ1-5, is DTGVSQNPRHKITKRGQNVTFRCDPISEHNRLYWYRQTLGQGPEFLTYFQNEAQLEKSRLLSDRFSAERPKGSFSTLEIQRTEQGDSAMYLCASSPTEDNQPQHFGDGTRLSIL.

This chain links TRBV6-5 with TRBJ2-1; the match to TRBD1 covers 7 bases. Germline CDR1 reads MNHEY; CDR2 reads SVGAGI. The CDR3 spans 14 residues. Trimming took 6 bases from V and 5 from J; bases not matched to a gene: 7. CDR3 sequence (DNA): TGTGCCAGCAGCCAGCGACAGGGAAACAATGAGCAGTTCTTC. Encoded protein: CASSQRQGNNEQFF.

With regard to this clone: The limits of the CDR3 on the DNA are not certain, so only TCRdb's listed CDR3 is given. This sequence joins TRBV19 and TRBJ2-2; TRBD1 is taken as the D call from the table, unchecked against the DNA. Inclusive of both ends, the CDR3 amounts to 15 amino acids. The V gene's germline CDR1 is LNHDA and CDR2 SQIVND (reference sequence). CDR3 loop: CASTSGQGTTGELFF.

This chain links TRBV11-1 with TRBJ2-7; TRBD2 matches at 9 bases. The ends lost 4 bases at V and 2 bases at J; junction bases unmatched: 6. Per the germline V gene, CDR1 is SGHAT and CDR2 is FQDESV (reference sequence). The CDR3 sequence is 15 residues long. The CDR3 coding sequence is TGTGCCAGCAGCTCACTGACTAGCGGAGCCTACGAGCAGTACTTC. Encoded protein: CASSSLTSGAYEQYF.

V gene TRBV9 combines with J gene TRBJ2-5, with TRBD2 as a possible D gene (7 bases). Germline V gene data show CDR1 as SGDLS and CDR2 as YYNGEE. This CDR3 has 15 residues. V was cut by 4 bases and J by 5 bases, with 18 bases left in between. This CDR3 is CASSPDPGGPETQYF. CDR3 nucleotide sequence: TGTGCCAGCAGCCCCGACCCCGGGGGGCCGGAGACCCAGTACTTC.

The chain combines TRBV2 with TRBJ1-1; tentative D call: TRBD1 (5 bases). This CDR3 has 11 residues. With 5 bases removed from V and 13 bases from J, the gap between germline ends came to 14 bases. CDR1 is SNHLY, CDR2 FYNNEI, per germline. Here the CDR3 reads CASSIVGEGFF. As DNA, the CDR3 is TGTGCCAGCAGTATCGTAGGGGAGGGTTTCTTT. The full variable domain, in which reference TRBV2 and TRBJ1-1 provide the parts outside the CDR3, is EPEVTQTPSHQVTQMGQEVILRCVPISNHLYFYWYRQILGQKVEFLVSFYNNEISEKSEIFDDQFSVERPDGSNFTLKIRSTKLEDSAMYFCASSIVGEGFFGQGTRLTVV.

This sequence joins TRBV11-2 and TRBJ2-3; 7 positions agree with TRBD2. V dropped 1 base and J dropped 3; count of bases not matched to a gene: 7. The CDR3 runs 16 residues. Germline loops: CDR1 SGHAT, CDR2 FQNNGV. The CDR3 DNA reads as TGTGCCAGCAGCTTAGTCTACGAGGGAGGGACAGATACGCAGTATTTT. Protein: CASSLVYEGGTDTQYF.

This sequence joins TRBV24-1 and TRBJ1-2, with TRBD1 matching 10 bases. This CDR3 comprises 13 residues. Germline-derived CDR1 and CDR2 are KGHDR and SFDVKD. Trimming removed 9 bases from V and 3 bases from J; junction bases left unmatched: 3. The CDR3, as DNA: TGTGCCACCCTAGGACAGGGGGACTATGGCTACACCTTC. The encoded protein is CATLGQGDYGYTF.

The CDR3 DNA reads TGTGCCAGTAGTATCCAGAGGGGGCTGAACACTGAAGCTTTCTTT. Translated: CASSIQRGLNTEAFF. V usage is TRBV19 and J usage is TRBJ1-1; 7 nucleotides agree with TRBD1. The germline V gene has CDR1 LNHDA and CDR2 SQIVND (reference sequence). This CDR3 has 15 amino acids. The junction had 4 bases not matched to a gene; V was cut back by 3 bases and J by 0 bases. The entire variable domain, with the rest obtained from reference TRBV19 and TRBJ1-1, is as follows: DGGITQSPKYLFRKEGQNVTLSCEQNLNHDAMYWYRQDPGQGLRLIYYSQIVNDFQKGDIAEGYSVSREKKESFPLTVTSAQKNPTAFYLCASSIQRGLNTEAFFGQGTRLTVV.

The chain has TRBV18 and TRBJ2-1; TRBD1 matches 9 bases. Trimming took 4 bases from V and 6 from J; bases not matched to a gene: 7. Germline loops: CDR1 KGHSH, CDR2 LQKENI. The CDR3 is 15 residues long. CDR3 sequence reads: CASSRGQGWINEQFF. The DNA for the CDR3 is TGTGCCAGCTCACGTGGACAGGGGTGGATCAATGAGCAGTTCTTC.

This chain connects TRBV11-2 to TRBJ2-7; possible D gene TRBD1, 6 bases. The CDR3 sequence is 12 residues long. Trimming pared 9 bases from V and 2 bases from J, leaving 11 bases between. Germline CDR1 reads SGHAT; CDR2 reads FQNNGV. The CDR3 spells CASRDKAYEQYF. The CDR3 bases are TGTGCCAGTCGGGACAAAGCCTACGAGCAGTACTTC.

This chain connects TRBV5-4 to TRBJ2-3; no reliable D call. Germline V gene lookup returns CDR1 SGHNT and CDR2 YYREEE (reference sequence). CDR3 length equals 15 residues. V was trimmed by 3 bases and J by 1 base, leaving 12 bases between them. CDR3 protein: CASSSEDTRTDTQYF. In nucleotides, the CDR3 is TGTGCCAGCAGCTCCGAAGACACCCGCACAGATACGCAGTATTTT.

The V and J genes are TRBV19 and TRBJ1-1; TRBD1 aligns across 11 bases. Germline V gives CDR1 LNHDA, CDR2 SQIVND (reference sequence). Unmatched junction bases numbered 9, after V lost 7 bases and J lost 5 bases. The CDR3 loop spans 15 amino acids. CDR3 sequence: CASNHWGQGGTEAFF. The CDR3 DNA reads as TGTGCCAGTAACCATTGGGGACAGGGGGGAACTGAAGCTTTCTTT.

The gene calls are TRBV5-1 and TRBJ2-1, with D hard to call. The CDR3 spans 15 residues. Trimming took off 4 bases at V and 0 bases at J, with 11 bases between the two ends. Germline-derived CDR1 and CDR2 are SGHRS and YFSETQ. The CDR3 loop reads CASSPPLPSYNEQFF. The CDR3, as DNA: TGCGCCAGCAGCCCCCCCCTCCCCTCCTACAATGAGCAGTTCTTC.

The chain couples TRBV7-3 to TRBJ1-2; D is perhaps TRBD1 (5 bases). V lost 2 bases and J 4 bases, leaving 8 bases between the germline ends. Germline values: CDR1 SGHTA, CDR2 FQGTGA. The CDR3 spans 13 residues. Here the CDR3 reads CASSLGGTYGYTF. The CDR3 bases are TGTGCCAGCAGCTTAGGGGGGACCTATGGCTACACCTTC.

This clone appeared once. The chain employs TRBV3-1 (or the pseudogene TRBV3-2) and TRBJ1-1; D might be TRBD1 (6 bases). Trimming removed 5 bases from V and 6 bases from J, with 10 bases in between. CDR1 and CDR2 (germline): LGHDT, YNNKEL (reference sequence). The CDR3 consists of 12 residues. CDR3 residues: CASSSTGSEAFF. The CDR3, as DNA: TGTGCCAGCAGCTCTACAGGGTCTGAAGCTTTCTTT.

The chain couples TRBV5-5 to TRBJ1-5, with 7 bases matching TRBD1. Germline assignment: CDR1 SGHKS and CDR2 YYEKEE (reference sequence). The V and J ends lost 4 bases and 0 bases, in that order; junction bases with no gene match: 13. This CDR3 contains 18 residues. CDR3 DNA sequence: TGTGCCAGCAGCCCCCAGGGGGATCTCTATTATAGCAATCAGCCCCAGCATTTT. It encodes CASSPQGDLYYSNQPQHF.

The V call is TRBV7-6, the J call TRBJ2-3; TRBD1 is a possible D gene (6 bases). Germline CDR1 SGHVS, CDR2 FNYEAQ. Trimming left V 1 base short and J 2 bases short, with 13 bases between. The CDR3 runs 16 residues. The CDR3 DNA reads TGTGCCAGCAGCTTAGGGACAGACATATACACAGATACGCAGTATTTT. Translated: CASSLGTDIYTDTQYF.